The present TCR beta chain was sequenced within a study of post-analysis software for immune sequencing data (dated by TCRdb to the mid-2010s). Background on the whole study: Relapsing-remitting, secondary progressive and progressive-relapsing multiple sclerosis were recorded as disease courses, and subtype annotation was lacking for some patients. The multiple sclerosis patient repertoires were compared with roughly twelve previously published healthy control repertoires from donors aged about 6 to 26 years. A subset of samples was prepared in parallel using single-end sample barcoding, then pooled and co-amplified after Illumina adapter ligation. The research as a whole found: Patients showed significantly higher frequencies than controls for five TRBV segments, among them TRBV5-6, TRBV5-1 and TRBV20-1. The multiple sclerosis patient group was slightly younger than the control group. Normalized Chao1 diversity was significantly lower in multiple sclerosis patients than controls, suggesting substantial peripheral T-cell clonal expansion. Strong co-clustering of samples prepared in the same batch was shown by direct clustering with F measure, prompting a batch-effect correction.

The CDR3, from cysteine to phenylalanine, totals 10 residues. CDR3 DNA is the only sequence kept; it has 30 bases, read in frame from the first base. V loses 4 bases of germline sequence and J loses 12 bases, and the interval between the two ends is 4 bases. This clonotype has just a few counts. It has no known antigen specificity. No base quality information exists; no much larger clone differs at one position. To demonstrate the VDJtools post-analysis software, the study profiled TCR beta repertoires from the peripheral blood of around 13 young patients with multiple sclerosis. The multiple sclerosis patients were children and adolescents between roughly 6 and 17 years of age. Libraries were made using PCR. The data were produced on an Illumina HiSeq 2500. To reduce PCR and sequencing biases, unique molecular identifiers were incorporated into the TCR beta cDNA libraries. Per 1 to 10 million input T cells, roughly 500,000 cDNA molecules were obtained, such that each molecule approximated one T cell. The patient libraries were prepared and sequenced using the same protocol as the earlier healthy control dataset. Samples belonging to the same batch were prepared together, multiplexed and sequenced on a shared HiSeq lane. The paper's processing steps were these. MIGEC handled the raw barcoded reads, throwing out single-read molecular identifier groups before consensus assembly and CDR3 extraction. VDJtools was used for post-analysis of the clonotype tables, with diversity normalized by down-sampling every dataset to the smallest sample size. Repertoire overlap clustering matched CDR3 amino acid but not nucleotide sequences to correct batch-related cross-sample contamination. TCRdb reprocessed the public reads (quality trimming at Q25 with fastp, clone calling with MiXCR) and kept in-frame beta chains. When rows share a CDR3 protein, they turn into one entry using the most common DNA and genes. TCRdb's processing, not the authors' own work, is the source of the V and J calls. Across this sample there are fewer than 700,000 distinct CDR3 sequences, with 44% seen only once. Around 1.7% of the sample goes to the ten largest clones.

The V gene is TRBV12-3 or TRBV12-4 and the J gene is TRBJ2-6; the D segment cannot be called with confidence. The origin of this receptor is a girl aged 10 to 17 with multiple sclerosis. The sequencing input was blood. DNA sequence: TGTGCCAGCAGTTCCGTCGTCCTGACTTTC. Translated, it gives CASSSVVLTF.